These T cell receptor beta chains were read from a single sample in a study of tumor-infiltrating lymphocytes in primary liver carcinoma. TCRdb processed the multiplex PCR reads anew with MiXCR; each CDR3 protein has one entry. The sample records about 130,000 distinct CDR3 sequences, roughly three fifths being singletons. The sample taken for sequencing was liver tumor tissue from sampling region 3. The origin of the receptors is a woman aged 60-75 years with primary liver carcinoma and hepatitis B virus infection. The CDR3 runs from the conserved cysteine through the conserved F or W. A D gene is named only where the DNA matches it firmly. Size values are once, few and many counts, or a class for expanded clones, and some rows have none.

v_call,j_call,d_call,clone_size,cdr3_nt,cdr3_aa
TRBV11-2,TRBJ2-7,-,-,TGTGCCAGCAGCTTTGGGGTCCACGAACGGTACTTC,CASSFGVHERYF
TRBV5-4,TRBJ1-1,-,many,TGTGCCAGCAGCTTGGACAGGGAGAGGACTGAAGCTTTCTTT,CASSLDRERTEAFF
TRBV11-2,TRBJ2-1,-,once,TGTACCAGCAGCTTAGTCCGCGACCGTTGGAATGAGCAGTTCTTC,CTSSLVRDRWNEQFF
TRBV11-2,TRBJ1-2,-,-,TGTGCCAGCAGCTTAAATCCGATCAGGGCACTGCGCTATGGTTACACCTTC,CASSLNPIRALRYGYTF
TRBV12-3/TRBV12-4,TRBJ2-1,TRBD2,-,TGTGCCAGCATCCGAGCACGGGGGGACTACAATGAGCAGTTCTTC,CASIRARGDYNEQFF
TRBV5-1,TRBJ1-1,-,-,TGCGCCAGCAGCTTGGATGGGATCGGAACTGAAGCTTTCTTT,CASSLDGIGTEAFF
TRBV12-3/TRBV12-4,TRBJ1-5,-,-,TGTGCCAGCAGTACTGGGTTAGGGGCGCGGATCCATCAGCCCCAGCATTTT,CASSTGLGARIHQPQHF
TRBV6-6,TRBJ1-5,-,-,TGTGTCAGTACCAAAGCCATTACAGGGTCGCGGAATCAGCCCCAGCATTTT,CVSTKAITGSRNQPQHF
TRBV4-1,TRBJ2-7,-,many,TGCGCCAGCAGGGGGAACGGCCGCTACGAGCAGTACTTC,CASRGNGRYEQYF
TRBV4-1,TRBJ1-2,-,many,TGCGCCAGCAGCCACACCGGGACACGGAACTATGGCTACACCTTC,CASSHTGTRNYGYTF
TRBV4-2,TRBJ2-3,-,-,TGTGCCAGCGGCCAAGAGATGGCGGCAACAGGTACGCAGTATTTT,CASGQEMAATGTQYF
TRBV28,TRBJ2-2,-,many,TGTGCCAGCAAGGGGGAGCTATACACCGGGGAGCTGTTTTTT,CASKGELYTGELFF
TRBV4-2,TRBJ2-1,TRBD2,-,TGTGCCAGCAGCCAACCCCTAGCGGGAGAAATCGTGAGGCTGTTCTTC,CASSQPLAGEIVRLFF
TRBV29-1,TRBJ2-1,-,-,TGCAGCGTGGGGATCAGCCCGGGACATGAGCAGTTCTTC,CSVGISPGHEQFF
TRBV11-2,TRBJ1-3,TRBD1,-,TGTCCCAGCAGCTGGACAGGGGCTGGAAACACCATATACTTT,CPSSWTGAGNTIYF
TRBV12-5,TRBJ2-4,-,many,TGTGCTAGTGGTTTGGTACTGGGGGGCTCGGCCAAAAACATTCAGTACTTC,CASGLVLGGSAKNIQYF
TRBV20-1,TRBJ2-3,-,-,TGCTGTGCCCCAAGCCCCGTCGTAGTGGGAGTCACAGATACGCAGTATTTT,CCAPSPVVVGVTDTQYF
TRBV7-9,TRBJ1-4,-,-,TGTGCCAGCGGCCACCGGACCGTCGGGTATGAAAAACTGTTTTTT,CASGHRTVGYEKLFF
TRBV29-1,TRBJ2-3,TRBD2,few,TGCAGCGTCGATAGCGGGAGTTCGGTACGTACAGATACGCAGTATTTT,CSVDSGSSVRTDTQYF
TRBV11-2,TRBJ2-2,-,few,TGTGCCAGCAGCTTAGGGTCGAATACCGGGGAGCTGCTTTTT,CASSLGSNTGELLF
TRBV11-2,TRBJ2-3,-,-,TGCGCCAGCAGCTTAGCAATGGGGGGAAGGAACACAGATACGCAGTATTTT,CASSLAMGGRNTDTQYF
TRBV28,TRBJ1-6,-,few,TGTGCCAGCAGTTTGGAGGGGAATTCACCCCTCCACTTT,CASSLEGNSPLHF
TRBV12-5,TRBJ2-5,TRBD2,many,TGTGCTAGTGGTCCGGGGCGGACTAGCGGGGGATTAGGAGAGACCCAGTACTTC,CASGPGRTSGGLGETQYF
TRBV6-1,TRBJ2-1,-,few,TGTGTCAGCAGTGCGGTGGTTGGGCAGAGGAGCTCCCGCGATAATCGAAATCGGCAGTTCTTC,CVSSAVVGQRSSRDNRNRQFF
TRBV29-1,TRBJ2-3,-,-,TGCAGTTACCGCTCAGATACGCATTATTTT,CSYRSDTHYF
TRBV11-2,TRBJ1-2,TRBD1,-,TGTGCCAACAGCCCCTCCGGGGACAGACCTAAAAACTATGGCTACATCTTC,CANSPSGDRPKNYGYIF
TRBV6-2/TRBV6-3,TRBJ2-1,-,many,TGTGCCAGCCAGCGGAACTCCTACAATGAGCAGTTCTTC,CASQRNSYNEQFF
TRBV11-3,TRBJ2-3,-,once,TGCACCAGCAGCTTGTGGGGAAGCACAGATACGCAGTATTTT,CTSSLWGSTDTQYF
TRBV11-3,TRBJ2-1,-,few,TGTGCTAGCAGCTTAGGAACTAGCAGGAAGCTCGAGCAGTTCTTC,CASSLGTSRKLEQFF
TRBV12-3/TRBV12-4,TRBJ2-1,-,-,TGTGACAGCAGTAAACCAGGCAGCTACAATGAGCGGTTCTTC,CDSSKPGSYNERFF
TRBV13,TRBJ2-5,TRBD2,many,TGTGCCAGCAGCCCCGGACTAGCGGGAGGAGAGACCCAGTACTTC,CASSPGLAGGETQYF
TRBV29-1,TRBJ1-4,-,many,TGCAGCGTTGAAGATCGGCACAATCATCCCAATGAAAAACTGTTTTTT,CSVEDRHNHPNEKLFF
TRBV11-2,TRBJ1-6,TRBD1,many,TGTGCCAGCAGCTTAGAGGGTGAGGGGGCGTGTTCACCCCTCCACTTT,CASSLEGEGACSPLHF
TRBV2,TRBJ1-5,-,-,TGTGCCAGCAGTGAAGCGCAGGGGATCGGCAATCAGCCCCAGCATTTT,CASSEAQGIGNQPQHF
TRBV5-4,TRBJ2-5,-,many,TGTGCCAGCAGCGCCGGTGGAGGCGGAAAGGAGACCCAGTACTTC,CASSAGGGGKETQYF
TRBV10-2,TRBJ2-7,TRBD1,many,TGCGCCAGCAGTGAGGGGACAGCCTGGTACGAGCAGTACTTC,CASSEGTAWYEQYF
TRBV5-1,TRBJ2-3,-,-,TGCGCCAGCAGCTTCCAGTCCTCCACAGATACGCAGTATTTT,CASSFQSSTDTQYF
TRBV5-4,TRBJ2-1,TRBD2,many,TGTGCCAGCAGCCTTTTGGTAGCGGGAGATGAGCAGTTCTTC,CASSLLVAGDEQFF
TRBV30,TRBJ2-6,TRBD1,few,TGTGCCTGGAGACAGGGGCTTTACCCTGGGGCCAACGTCCTGGCTTTC,CAWRQGLYPGANVLAF
TRBV11-2,TRBJ1-1,-,-,TGTGCCGGTAGCTTAGGGGCGAACACTGAAGCCTTCTTT,CAGSLGANTEAFF
TRBV6-1,TRBJ2-3,-,-,TGTGCCAGCAGTGTTTCAGGGGATGGAGGGACACAGTATTTT,CASSVSGDGGTQYF
TRBV11-2,TRBJ2-1,TRBD2,-,TGTGCAGGCAGCCCCCGACTAGCGAGAACCTACAATGAGCAGTTCTTC,CAGSPRLARTYNEQFF
TRBV11-2,TRBJ1-4,-,-,TGTGCCAGCATCCCCGGGTGGAGTAATGAAAAACTGTTTTTT,CASIPGWSNEKLFF
TRBV4-1,TRBJ2-3,-,many,TGCGCCAGCAGCCAAGAAGGGACCGCATCCGTAACTAGCACAGATACGCAGTATTTT,CASSQEGTASVTSTDTQYF
TRBV29-1,TRBJ2-3,TRBD2,-,TGTTGCGCTAGCGGCCTGGGAGATACGCAGTATTTT,CCASGLGDTQYF
TRBV11-2,TRBJ2-3,-,-,-,CANSSEGGIYQCF
TRBV2,TRBJ2-7,TRBD2,-,TGTGCCAGCAGTGGGGCCGGGAGGAGCTCCTACGAGCAGTACTTC,CASSGAGRSSYEQYF
TRBV13,TRBJ2-5,-,many,TGTGCCAGCAGCCGGCCCTCGACCCAAGAGACCCAGTACTTC,CASSRPSTQETQYF
TRBV29-1,TRBJ2-3,-,-,TGCAGCGTCGACACGTATACGCAGTATTTT,CSVDTYTQYF
TRBV5-6,TRBJ2-3,TRBD2,many,TGTGCCAGCAGCTTGGGGCCACTAGCGGGAGGAGATACGCAGTATTTT,CASSLGPLAGGDTQYF
TRBV5-1,TRBJ2-1,TRBD2,-,TGCGCCAGCAGCTCGTGGGGGGAGGGCTACAATGAGCAGTTCTTC,CASSSWGEGYNEQFF
TRBV11-3,TRBJ1-3,TRBD1,-,TGTGCCAGCAGCTTTGTAGGACAGGTCTCTGGAAACACCATATATTTT,CASSFVGQVSGNTIYF
TRBV12-3/TRBV12-4,TRBJ2-2,TRBD2,many,TGTGCCAGCAGTTTAGGCACTAGCGGGAGGGGTCACGGGGAGCTGTTTTTT,CASSLGTSGRGHGELFF
TRBV5-1,TRBJ1-1,-,-,TGCGCCAGCAGCGCGAGACTGCCAGCTGAAGCTTTCTTT,CASSARLPAEAFF
TRBV11-1,TRBJ2-7,-,once,TGTGCCAGCAACCCTTGGGGGACCTCATACGAGCAGTACTTC,CASNPWGTSYEQYF
TRBV11-2,TRBJ1-1,-,medium-sized,TGTGCCAGCAGCTTAGAAGGGAACACTGAAGCTTTCTTT,CASSLEGNTEAFF